This TCR beta chain was identified in a study of blood T cell repertoires in COVID-19. In the study overall: There were acute and convalescent COVID-19 samples, and they came from the United States, Italy and Spain. Nucleic acid was either cDNA or gDNA, and it came from T cells, B-cell-depleted T cells, or PBMCs.

The CDR3 contains 15 residues. The ends were cut back, 5 bases at V and 6 bases at J, with 14 bases in the middle. CDR1 MNHEY and CDR2 SMNVEV come from the germline V gene (reference sequence). The table lists this clone with a count of one. Authors' processing steps: Scientists estimated how many nucleated cells there were by amplifying reference gene primers. Assay used: immunoSEQ multiplex PCR; TCRdb lists only in-frame clones, some missing. V, J and clone size derive from that table, while D and trimming were established from the DNA sequence. The sample lists roughly 60,000 clones; approximately 82% were seen once.

The clonotype comes from a man aged 60 to 69 with acute or convalescent COVID-19. This chain joins TRBV27 and TRBJ1-6; D is ambiguous. The specimen was peripheral blood. The chain's CDR3 is CASSIRESLNSPLHF. The CDR3 DNA reads TGTGCCAGCAGTATCCGGGAAAGCCTTAATTCACCCCTCCACTTT.